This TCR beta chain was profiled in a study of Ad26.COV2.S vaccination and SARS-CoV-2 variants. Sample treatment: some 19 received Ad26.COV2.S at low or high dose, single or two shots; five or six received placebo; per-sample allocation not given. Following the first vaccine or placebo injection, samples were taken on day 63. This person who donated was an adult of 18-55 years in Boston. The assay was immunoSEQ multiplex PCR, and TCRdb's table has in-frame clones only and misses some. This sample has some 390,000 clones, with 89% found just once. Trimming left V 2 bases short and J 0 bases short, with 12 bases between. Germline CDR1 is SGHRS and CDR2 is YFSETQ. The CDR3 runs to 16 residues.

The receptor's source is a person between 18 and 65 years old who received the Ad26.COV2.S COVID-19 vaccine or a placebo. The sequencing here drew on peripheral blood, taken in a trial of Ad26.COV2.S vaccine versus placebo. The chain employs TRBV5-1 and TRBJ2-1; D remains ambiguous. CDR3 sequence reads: CASSFTLYNSYNEQFF. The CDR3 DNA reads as TGCGCCAGCAGCTTCACCCTATATAACTCCTACAATGAGCAGTTCTTC.